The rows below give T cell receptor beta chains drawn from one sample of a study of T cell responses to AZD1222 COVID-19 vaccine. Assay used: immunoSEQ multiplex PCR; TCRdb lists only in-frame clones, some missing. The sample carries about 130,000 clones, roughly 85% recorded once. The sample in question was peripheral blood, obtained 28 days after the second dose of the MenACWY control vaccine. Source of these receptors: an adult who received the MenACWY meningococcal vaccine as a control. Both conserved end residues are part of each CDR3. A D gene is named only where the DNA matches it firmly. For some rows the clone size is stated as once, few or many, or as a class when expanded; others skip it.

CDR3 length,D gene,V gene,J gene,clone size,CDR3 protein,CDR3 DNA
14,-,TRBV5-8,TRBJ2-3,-,CASSRRRNTDTQYF,TGTGCCAGCAGCCGCAGGAGAAACACAGATACGCAGTATTTT
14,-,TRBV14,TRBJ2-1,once,CASSSRLGANEQFF,TGTGCCAGCAGCTCCCGATTGGGCGCCAATGAGCAGTTCTTC
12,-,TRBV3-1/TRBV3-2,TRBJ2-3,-,CASSQAGFNGYF,TGTGCCAGCAGCCAAGCGGGGTTCAACGGGTATTTT
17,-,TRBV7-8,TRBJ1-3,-,CASSLASVAGSGNTIYF,TGTGCCAGCAGCTTAGCTTCAGTGGCAGGCTCTGGAAACACCATATATTTT
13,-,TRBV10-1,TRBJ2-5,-,CASSGSRGETQYF,TGCGCCAGCAGCGGCTCCCGAGGGGAGACCCAGTACTTC
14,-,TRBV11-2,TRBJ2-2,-,CASRRTENTGELFF,TGTGCCAGCAGACGGACAGAAAACACCGGGGAGCTGTTTTTT
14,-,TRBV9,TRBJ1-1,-,CASSVSGLGTEAFF,TGTGCCAGCAGCGTCTCGGGGTTGGGCACTGAAGCTTTCTTT
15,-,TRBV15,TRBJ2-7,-,CATSRVRGASYEQYF,TGTGCCACCAGCAGAGTACGGGGGGCCTCCTACGAGCAGTACTTC
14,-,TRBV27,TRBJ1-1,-,CASTSQLQNAEAFF,TGTGCCAGCACTTCGCAGCTGCAGAACGCTGAAGCTTTCTTT
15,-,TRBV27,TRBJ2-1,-,CASSLPGLNINEQFF,TGTGCCAGCAGCTTACCGGGACTGAATATCAATGAGCAGTTCTTC
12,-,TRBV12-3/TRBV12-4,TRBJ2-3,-,CASSLDVRPQYF,TGTGCCAGCAGTTTGGACGTCCGCCCCCAGTATTTT
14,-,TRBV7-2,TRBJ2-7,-,CASSLALATGEQYF,TGTGCCAGCAGCTTAGCGCTAGCGACGGGCGAGCAGTACTTC
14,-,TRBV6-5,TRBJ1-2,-,CASSPFPGGYGYTF,TGTGCCAGCAGTCCCTTTCCAGGAGGGTATGGCTACACCTTC
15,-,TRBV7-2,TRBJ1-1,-,CASSPRGGRNTEAFF,TGTGCCAGCAGCCCTAGGGGGGGCCGGAACACTGAAGCTTTCTTT
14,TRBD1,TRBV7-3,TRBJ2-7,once,CASSPRDRSYEQYF,TGTGCCAGCAGCCCCCGGGACAGGTCCTACGAGCAGTACTTC
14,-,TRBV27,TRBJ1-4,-,CASSPLGAGEKLFF,TGTGCCAGCAGCCCTTTGGGGGCGGGAGAAAAACTGTTTTTT
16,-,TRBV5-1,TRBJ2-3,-,CASSFTGLTYTDTQYF,TGCGCCAGCAGCTTTACGGGACTGACTTACACAGATACGCAGTATTTT
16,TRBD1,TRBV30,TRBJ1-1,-,CAWSVNRGQRNTEAFF,TGTGCCTGGAGTGTAAACAGGGGGCAGAGGAACACTGAAGCTTTCTTT
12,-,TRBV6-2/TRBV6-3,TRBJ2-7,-,CASSHDSGEQYF,TGTGCCAGCAGTCACGACTCCGGGGAGCAGTACTTC
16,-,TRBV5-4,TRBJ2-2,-,CASSSGGRRNTGELFF,TGTGCCAGCAGCAGTGGGGGGCGGAGGAACACCGGGGAGCTGTTTTTT
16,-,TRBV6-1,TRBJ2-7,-,CASSGRVKGSLDEQYF,TGTGCCAGCAGTGGCCGGGTAAAGGGTTCATTGGACGAGCAGTACTTC
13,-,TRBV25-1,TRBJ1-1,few,CASSGGYIPEAFF,TGTGCCAGCAGCGGAGGGTACATACCTGAAGCTTTCTTT